Shown below are 9 T cell receptor beta chains from a single sample sequenced in a study of blood T cell repertoires in COVID-19 (TCRdb year 2020). The library was built by means of the immunoSEQ multiplex PCR assay. TCRdb stores this immuneACCESS table with in-frame sequences only. Part of the clones is absent; in the studies checked, under half of the shortfall reflects unresolved V genes, and no reason is known for the rest. Present in this sample are 300,000 or so clones, about 90% of which were seen just once. The ten largest clones take up roughly 2.9% of the sample. Source material: peripheral blood. Receptors were obtained from a woman in her 30s with COVID-19, enrolled during active disease.

The gene calls are TRBV15 and TRBJ2-2; weak D call: TRBD1 (6 bases). Trimming shortened V by 5 bases and J by 4 bases, and 11 bases separated the two germline ends. Germline CDR1 and CDR2: LNHNV and YYDKDF (reference sequence). CDR3 length: 14 amino acids. The CDR3, as DNA: TGTGCCACCAGCGAAAACAGGGTCACCGGGGAGCTGTTTTTT. Encoded protein: CATSENRVTGELFF.

On this clone: Other DNA sequences from this sample encode an identical CDR3 as well. This rearrangement joins TRBV5-1 to TRBJ1-5; 9 bases agree with TRBD1. From germline, CDR1 is SGHRS and CDR2 YFSETQ. V trimming: 4 bases; J trimming: 2 bases; junction bases outside the gene matches: 4. The CDR3 extends over 15 amino acids. The CDR3 coding sequence is TGCGCCAGCAGCCAGGGACAGGGCGGCAATCAGCCCCAGCATTTT. Translation gives CASSQGQGGNQPQHF.

This sequence joins TRBV21-1 and TRBJ2-7; the table calls TRBD1, which could not be checked here. TRBV21-1 is deemed a pseudogene. The CDR3 extends over 18 amino acids. CDR3 loop: CASDATGTGCSSSYEQYF. The CDR3 coding sequence is TGTGCCAGCGACGCAACCGGGACAGGGTGTAGTAGCTCCTACGAGCAGTACTTC.

The V call is TRBV10-3, the J call TRBJ1-5; D ambiguous. Trimming cost V 8 bases and J 0 bases, with 8 bases left between them. This CDR3 spans 13 amino acids. Germline CDR1 reads ENHRY; CDR2 reads SYGVKD. This CDR3 reads CAIGGDSNQPQHF. The DNA for the CDR3 is TGTGCCATCGGAGGAGATAGCAATCAGCCCCAGCATTTT.

This chain links TRBV4-1 with TRBJ1-2; 9 nucleotides agree with TRBD1. V lost 2 bases to trimming and J lost 3 bases; unmatched junction nucleotides: 10. Germline lookup yields CDR1 MGHRA and CDR2 YSYEKL. The CDR3 contains 17 residues. CDR3 DNA: TGCGCCAGCAGCCAAAGGGTTACAGGGGGCGCATACTATGGCTACACCTTC. It codes for CASSQRVTGGAYYGYTF.

The chain uses TRBV19 and TRBJ2-3; 9 bases line up with TRBD1. This CDR3 region has 16 residues. With 3 bases clipped from V and 3 bases from J, the junction kept 7 bases outside the gene matches. CDR1 is LNHDA, CDR2 SQIVND, per germline (reference sequence). In DNA form, the CDR3 reads TGTGCCAGTAGTATTTCGCCGGGACAGGGTACAGATACGCAGTATTTT. This gives the protein CASSISPGQGTDTQYF.

This clone was seen only once. The V gene is TRBV28, the J gene TRBJ1-5, with TRBD1 identical over 9 bases. Germline CDR1 reads MDHEN; CDR2 reads SYDVKM. This CDR3 contains 15 residues. The V and J ends lost 5 bases and 9 bases, in that order; junction bases with no gene match: 11. This chain's CDR3 is CASSTRQGGGVPQHF. The CDR3 DNA is TGTGCCAGCAGTACAAGACAGGGGGGGGGAGTGCCCCAGCATTTT.

The chain is built from TRBV4-2 and TRBJ2-2; D is unresolved. From germline, CDR1 is LGHNA and CDR2 YNFKEQ. The CDR3 covers 15 residues. Trimming stripped 8 bases from V and 3 bases from J, with 16 bases between. CDR3 bases: TGTGCCAGCTCACAATCGGGTCCCGACACCGGGGAGCTGTTTTTT. This gives the protein CASSQSGPDTGELFF.

This clone was observed a few times. The rearrangement links TRBV3-1 (or the pseudogene TRBV3-2) to TRBJ1-1; 8 bases are shared with TRBD1. Trimming at V came to 3 bases and at J to 4 bases, leaving 7 bases not matched to a gene. The CDR3 consists of 15 residues. Germline CDR1 is LGHDT and CDR2 is YNNKEL (reference sequence). The CDR3 region is CASSHPRGPGTEAFF. CDR3 coding DNA: TGTGCCAGCAGCCATCCCAGGGGGCCAGGCACTGAAGCTTTCTTT.